This TCR beta chain came from a study of T cell repertoires in cytomegalovirus infection. At the level of the study: In public TCR beta signatures, there were indications of both CMV infection and matching HLA type.

Trimming removed 6 bases from V and 3 bases from J; junction bases left unmatched: 8. The CDR3 contains 15 residues. Germline-derived CDR1 and CDR2 are MNHNS and SASEGT. Via MiXCR, TCRdb re-called the reads, giving one row per CDR3 protein. This sample yields roughly 500,000 distinct CDR3 sequences, of which around 35% are seen a single time; 17% belongs to the top ten. General observations from the study: Cumulative frequency (of public TCR beta family members) identified carriers of CMV plus the relevant HLA. Dominating the ex vivo response were TCR beta clonotypes that were CMV-specific and HLA-C-restricted.

With regard to this clonotype: The target antigen is unknown.

Source: cultured PBMCs, taken from culture after CMV antigen stimulation. The sequence came from a human donor in good health (CMV status not recorded). Some clones in this sample may be carry-over from other donors' samples. The chain employs TRBV6-1 and TRBJ2-3, with 8 bases lining up with TRBD2. CDR3 bases: TGTGCCAGCAGCCCCAGGGCGGGAGGAACAGATACGCAGTATTTT. Translated, it gives CASSPRAGGTDTQYF.